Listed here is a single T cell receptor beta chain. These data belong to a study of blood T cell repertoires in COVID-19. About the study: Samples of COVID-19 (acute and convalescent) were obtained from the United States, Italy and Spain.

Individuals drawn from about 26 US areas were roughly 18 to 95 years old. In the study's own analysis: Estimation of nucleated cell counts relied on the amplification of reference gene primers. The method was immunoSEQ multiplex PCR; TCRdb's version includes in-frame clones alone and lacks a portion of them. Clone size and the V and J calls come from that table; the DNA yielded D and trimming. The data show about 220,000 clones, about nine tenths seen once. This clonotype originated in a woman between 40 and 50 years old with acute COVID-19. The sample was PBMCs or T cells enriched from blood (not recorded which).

CDR3 residues: CASRLPGTDTQYF. CDR3 coding DNA: TGTGCCAGCAGACTCCCCGGCACAGATACGCAGTATTTT. The chain combines TRBV3-1 (or the pseudogene TRBV3-2) with TRBJ2-3; the D is unclear. This CDR3 spans 13 amino acids. The germline CDR1 and CDR2 sequences are LGHDT and YNNKEL (reference sequence). The V gene lost 6 bases and the J gene lost 1 base, with 8 bases spanning the gap.